The 3 T cell receptor beta chains below were found in one sample sequenced in a study of blood T cell repertoires in COVID-19. TCRdb's table, derived via immunoSEQ multiplex PCR, lists solely in-frame clones and lacks some. The sample contains roughly 170,000 clones, about 78% of which appear only once. Sequencing used PBMCs or T cells enriched from blood (not recorded which). These receptors were taken from a woman between 45 and 65 years old who had recovered from COVID-19.

The chain uses TRBV9 and TRBJ1-3; no definite D call. Trimming pared 0 bases from V and 2 bases from J, leaving 24 bases between. The length of the CDR3 is 20 residues. Germline values: CDR1 SGDLS, CDR2 YYNGEE. The CDR3 region has the DNA TGTGCCAGCAGCGTAGGGTCAGGCTTGGCGGGCTTGTATGCTGGAAACACCATATATTTT. This translates into CASSVGSGLAGLYAGNTIYF.

This chain connects TRBV5-1 to TRBJ1-2; 7 positions match TRBD1. Trimming removed 5 bases from V and 3 bases from J; junction bases left unmatched: 7. The CDR3 sequence is 14 residues long. Germline CDR1 is SGHRS and CDR2 is YFSETQ. CDR3: CASSGGGRHYGYTF. The DNA for the CDR3 is TGCGCCAGCAGTGGAGGGGGCCGGCACTATGGCTACACCTTC.

The chain is built from TRBV7-9 and TRBJ1-2; 9 bases align to TRBD1. The CDR3 spans 18 residues. Germline CDR1 reads SEHNR; CDR2 reads FQNEAQ (reference sequence). The V gene end was trimmed by 4 bases and the J gene end by 1 base; junction bases not matched to a gene: 13. The CDR3 bases are TGTGCCAGCAGCTCCATAACCGGGACAGGGTATGATAACTATGGCTACACCTTC. It specifies CASSSITGTGYDNYGYTF. The complete variable domain, with remaining parts taken from reference TRBV7-9 and TRBJ1-2, reads DTGVSQNPRHKITKRGQNVTFRCDPISEHNRLYWYRQTLGQGPEFLTYFQNEAQLEKSRLLSDRFSAERPKGSFSTLEIQRTEQGDSAMYLCASSSITGTGYDNYGYTFGSGTRLTVV.